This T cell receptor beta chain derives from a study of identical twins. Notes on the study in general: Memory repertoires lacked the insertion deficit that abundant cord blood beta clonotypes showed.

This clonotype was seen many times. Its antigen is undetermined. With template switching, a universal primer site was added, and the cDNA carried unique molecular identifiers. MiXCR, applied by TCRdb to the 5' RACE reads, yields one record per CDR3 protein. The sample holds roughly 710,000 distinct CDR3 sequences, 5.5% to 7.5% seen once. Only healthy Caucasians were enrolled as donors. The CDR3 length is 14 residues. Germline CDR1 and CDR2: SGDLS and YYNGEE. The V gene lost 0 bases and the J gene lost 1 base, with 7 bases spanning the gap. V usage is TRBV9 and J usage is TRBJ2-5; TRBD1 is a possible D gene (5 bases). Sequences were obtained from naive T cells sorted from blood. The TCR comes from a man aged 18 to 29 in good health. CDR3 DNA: TGTGCCAGCAGCGTAGCTAGGGGCCAAGAGACCCAGTACTTC. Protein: CASSVARGQETQYF.